Below, one TCR beta chain is given with its context. What it recognizes is unknown. This record belongs to a study of blood T cells in healthy people across ages. Study findings and constraints: Strong correlation was found linking TCR beta diversity to naive T cell percentage. Changes in expanded clonotypes were possibly confounded, as the CMV status of donors was unknown.

A second PCR of about 7 to 12 cycles used a sample-barcoded 5' primer and a J-beta primer mix. Tags on each cDNA molecule came from a template-switch adaptor with 12 random nucleotides. Each of the samples gave a minimum of 2.5 million paired-end reads that contained CDR3. TCRdb analysed the 5' RACE reads with MiXCR anew, one entry per CDR3 protein. The sample lists about 640,000 distinct CDR3 sequences; about 53% were seen once. Trimming took off 4 bases at V and 13 bases at J, with 14 bases between the two ends. The CDR3 runs 13 residues. Germline CDR1 SGHVS, CDR2 FQNEAQ. This receptor was obtained from a man in his 60s in good health. Sequenced: blood. The chain employs TRBV7-8 and TRBJ2-6; D unclear. CDR3 sequence reads: CASSSDTTQVLTF. CDR3 in DNA: TGTGCCAGCAGCTCCGACACCACCCAGGTCCTGACTTTC.